This TCR beta chain was documented in a study of regulatory T cells in long-lasting Graves disease. This clonotype was recorded many times. In building TCR beta libraries, iRepertoire HTBI primers were used together with Arm-PCR of CDR3 regions. From the multiplex PCR reads, TCRdb called clonotypes with MiXCR, one entry per CDR3 protein. The sample consists of hundreds of thousands of distinct CDR3 sequences, less than 25% of them appearing once. As to time point: persistent/refractory GD, antithyroid drugs over 5 years with positive TRAb. PBMCs were the source of the RNA used for TCR sequencing. The CDR3 contains 15 residues. V was shortened by 1 base and J by 4 bases, with 13 bases between the two germline ends.

Material: peripheral blood mononuclear cells (PBMCs), obtained when the disease was refractory, from a patient treated with antithyroid drugs. The chain is built from TRBV12-3 or TRBV12-4 and TRBJ1-1; maybe TRBD1 (5 bases). This receptor was identified in a female donor with Graves disease. CDR3 nucleotides: TGTGCCAGCAGTTTAGGTCAGGGATGGAGCACTGAAGCTTTCTTT. This codes for CASSLGQGWSTEAFF.